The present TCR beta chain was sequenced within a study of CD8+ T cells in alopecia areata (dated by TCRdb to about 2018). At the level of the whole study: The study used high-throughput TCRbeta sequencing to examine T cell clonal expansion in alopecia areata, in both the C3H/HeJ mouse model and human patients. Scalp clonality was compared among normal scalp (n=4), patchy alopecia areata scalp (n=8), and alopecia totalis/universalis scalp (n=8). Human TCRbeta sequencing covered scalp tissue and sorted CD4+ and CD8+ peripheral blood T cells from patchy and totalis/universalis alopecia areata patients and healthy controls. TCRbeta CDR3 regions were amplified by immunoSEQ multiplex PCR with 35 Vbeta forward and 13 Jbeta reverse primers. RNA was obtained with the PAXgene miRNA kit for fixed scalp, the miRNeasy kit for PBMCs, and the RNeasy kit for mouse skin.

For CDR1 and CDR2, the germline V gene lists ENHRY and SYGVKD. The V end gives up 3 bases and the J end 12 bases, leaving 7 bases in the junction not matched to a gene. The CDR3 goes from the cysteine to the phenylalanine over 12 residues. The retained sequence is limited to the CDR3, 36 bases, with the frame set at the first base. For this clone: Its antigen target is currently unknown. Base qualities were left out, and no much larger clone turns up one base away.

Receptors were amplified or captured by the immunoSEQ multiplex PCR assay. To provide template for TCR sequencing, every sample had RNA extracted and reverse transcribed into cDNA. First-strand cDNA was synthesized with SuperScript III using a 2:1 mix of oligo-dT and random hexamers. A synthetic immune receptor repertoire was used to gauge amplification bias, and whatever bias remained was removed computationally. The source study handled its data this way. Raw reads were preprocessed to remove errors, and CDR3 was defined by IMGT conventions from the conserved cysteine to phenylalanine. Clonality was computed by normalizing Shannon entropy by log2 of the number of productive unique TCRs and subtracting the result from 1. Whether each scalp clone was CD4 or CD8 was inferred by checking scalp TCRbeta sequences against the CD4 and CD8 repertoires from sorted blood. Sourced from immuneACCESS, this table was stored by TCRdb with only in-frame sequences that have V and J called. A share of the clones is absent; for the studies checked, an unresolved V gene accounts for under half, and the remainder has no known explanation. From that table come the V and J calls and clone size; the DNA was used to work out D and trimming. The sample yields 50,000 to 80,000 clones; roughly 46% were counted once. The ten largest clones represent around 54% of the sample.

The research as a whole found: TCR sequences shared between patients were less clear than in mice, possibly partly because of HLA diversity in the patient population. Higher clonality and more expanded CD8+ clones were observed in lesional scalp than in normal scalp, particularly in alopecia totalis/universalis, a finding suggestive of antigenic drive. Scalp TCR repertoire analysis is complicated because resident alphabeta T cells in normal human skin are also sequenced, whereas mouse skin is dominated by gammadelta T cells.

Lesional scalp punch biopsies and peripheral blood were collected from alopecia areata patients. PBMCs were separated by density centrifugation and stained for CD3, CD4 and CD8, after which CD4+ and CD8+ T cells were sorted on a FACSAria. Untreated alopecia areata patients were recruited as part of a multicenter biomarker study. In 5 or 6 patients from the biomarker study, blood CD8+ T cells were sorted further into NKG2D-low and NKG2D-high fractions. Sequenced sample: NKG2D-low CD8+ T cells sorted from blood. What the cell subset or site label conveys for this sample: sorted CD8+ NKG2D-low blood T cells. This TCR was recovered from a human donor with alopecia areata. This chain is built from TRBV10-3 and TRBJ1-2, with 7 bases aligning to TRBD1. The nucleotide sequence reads TGTGCCATCAGTGAACTCGGGACAGCCGACACCTTC. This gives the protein CAISELGTADTF.